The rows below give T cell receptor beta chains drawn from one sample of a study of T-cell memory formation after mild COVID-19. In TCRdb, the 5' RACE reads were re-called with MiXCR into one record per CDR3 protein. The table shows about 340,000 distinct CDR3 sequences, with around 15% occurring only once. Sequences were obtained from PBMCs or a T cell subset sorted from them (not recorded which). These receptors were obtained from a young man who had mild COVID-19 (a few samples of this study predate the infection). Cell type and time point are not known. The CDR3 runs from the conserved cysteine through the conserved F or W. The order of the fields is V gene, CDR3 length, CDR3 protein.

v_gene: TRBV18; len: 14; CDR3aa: CASSPTGDNYGYTF
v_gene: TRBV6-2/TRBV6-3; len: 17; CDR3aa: CASSYSRSGTYNSPLHF
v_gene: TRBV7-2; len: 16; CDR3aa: CASSYDGRGSGTEAFF
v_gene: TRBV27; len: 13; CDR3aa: CASSPRTGYTQYF
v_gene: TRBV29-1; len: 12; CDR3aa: CSVAGQNYGYTF
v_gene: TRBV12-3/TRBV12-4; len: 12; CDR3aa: CASSFLQGYEFF
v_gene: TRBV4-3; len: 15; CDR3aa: CASSQEGQSYYEQYF
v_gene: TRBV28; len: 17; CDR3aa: CASSLMTGRSGANVLTF
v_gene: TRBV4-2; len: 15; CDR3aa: CASSQGGADTDTQYF
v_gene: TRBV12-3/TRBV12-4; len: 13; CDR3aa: CASTPGAGAGYTF
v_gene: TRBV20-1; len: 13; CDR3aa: CSATRGANQPQHF
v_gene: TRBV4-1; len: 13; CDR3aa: CASSSTGQTEAFF
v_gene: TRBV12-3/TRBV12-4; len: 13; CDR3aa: CASSWTPQETQYF
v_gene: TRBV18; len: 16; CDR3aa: CASSPPRLAGKETQYF
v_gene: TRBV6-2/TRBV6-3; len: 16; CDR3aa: CASSQHTGTGNQPQHF
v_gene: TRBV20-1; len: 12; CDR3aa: CSAGGATDTQYF
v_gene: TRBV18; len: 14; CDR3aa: CASSPQAANTEAFF
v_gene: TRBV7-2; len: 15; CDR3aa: CASSSKQGGSTEAFF
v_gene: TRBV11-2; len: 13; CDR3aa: CATAWGASYEQYF
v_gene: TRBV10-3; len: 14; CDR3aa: CAISPGTGTNEQYF
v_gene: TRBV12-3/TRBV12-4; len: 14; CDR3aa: CASSRGVSYNEQFF
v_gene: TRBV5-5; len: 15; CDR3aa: CASETWGGLAYEQFF
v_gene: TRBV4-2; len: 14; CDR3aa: CASSQGRGNQPQHF
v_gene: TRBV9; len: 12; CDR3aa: CASRGLTDTQYF
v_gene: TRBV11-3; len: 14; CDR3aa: CASSLSEATGELFF
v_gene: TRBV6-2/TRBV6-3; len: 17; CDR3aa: CATAKRNRGQINQPQHF
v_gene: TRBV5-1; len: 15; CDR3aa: CASSQAGGSSYEQYF
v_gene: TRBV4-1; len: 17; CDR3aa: CASSQRQGSFGANVLTF
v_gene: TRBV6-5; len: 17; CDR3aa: CASNPGTSGGNTGELFF
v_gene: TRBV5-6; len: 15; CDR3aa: CASSLVRGINNEQFF
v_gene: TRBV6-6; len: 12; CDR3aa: CASNRGDQPQHF
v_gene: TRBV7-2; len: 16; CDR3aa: CASSPGAGRGETEAFF
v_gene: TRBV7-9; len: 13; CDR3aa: CASSLIGSTEAFF
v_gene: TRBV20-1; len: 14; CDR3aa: CSAAPPGGAQPQHF
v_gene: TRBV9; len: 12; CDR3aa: CASSDQGNEQFF
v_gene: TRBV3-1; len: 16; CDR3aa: CASSPPRTGNYNEQFF
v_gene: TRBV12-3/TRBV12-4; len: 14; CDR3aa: CASSLTTPTYEQYF
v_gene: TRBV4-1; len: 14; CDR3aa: CASSQVGGQETQYF
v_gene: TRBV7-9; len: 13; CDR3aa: CASSTYRGWELFF
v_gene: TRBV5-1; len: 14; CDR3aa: CASSSQGQDTEAFF
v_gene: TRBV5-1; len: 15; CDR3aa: CASSLRTGIQETQYF
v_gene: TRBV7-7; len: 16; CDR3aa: CASSPFRGADTGELFF
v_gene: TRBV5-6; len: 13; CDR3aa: CASSRTGIGGYTF
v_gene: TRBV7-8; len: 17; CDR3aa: CASSPLYTGSGANVLTF
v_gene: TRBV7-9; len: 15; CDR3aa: CASTSARTGGYGYTF
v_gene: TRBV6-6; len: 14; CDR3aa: CASSSRQGDQPQHF
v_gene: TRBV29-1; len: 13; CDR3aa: CSVEVLRASQAFF
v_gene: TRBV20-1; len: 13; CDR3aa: CSCPQGGREKLFF
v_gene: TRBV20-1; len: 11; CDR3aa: CSAKSGREQFF
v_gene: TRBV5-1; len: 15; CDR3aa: CASSSGQGAADTQYF
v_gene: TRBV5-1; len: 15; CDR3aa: CASSLKRPTDTEAFF